This is a list of T cell receptor beta chains from one sample in a study of graft-versus-host responses after intestinal transplantation. These receptors are not linked to any known antigen. TCRdb's copy holds only in-frame clones and misses some; the assay was immunoSEQ multiplex PCR. The repertoire holds 100,000 to 110,000 clones, with roughly 90% as singletons. The specimen was unstimulated CD4+ T cells sorted from spleen or lymph node cells, collected before transplant. All receptors come from a human donor who was the organ donor for an intestinal transplant. CDR3s include the opening cysteine and the closing phenylalanine or tryptophan. The order of the fields is J gene, V gene, CDR3 protein.

TRBJ1-1 | TRBV19 | CASLDRWSNTEAFF
TRBJ2-3 | TRBV19 | CASSNRRLVSTDTQYF
TRBJ2-5 | TRBV19 | CASTTGTSKETQYF
TRBJ1-1 | TRBV6-5 | CASSHRVETEAFF
TRBJ2-3 | TRBV6-4 | CASSLTSGGADTQYF
TRBJ2-7 | TRBV6-5 | CASSPRTGFVAEQYF
TRBJ2-5 | TRBV11-2 | CASSLGASGQETQYF
TRBJ2-7 | TRBV10-3 | CAISRDFGYEQYF
TRBJ2-5 | TRBV9 | CASSVASRTEQETQYF
TRBJ2-7 | TRBV19 | CASSIQQGAAYEQYF
TRBJ1-2 | TRBV6-1 | CASSIDRGLNGYTF
TRBJ2-4 | TRBV5-6 | CASSLGQKNIQYF
TRBJ2-5 | TRBV5-1 | CASSLSGLDEETQYF
TRBJ1-6 | TRBV28 | CASTTGGGWKSPLHF
TRBJ1-6 | TRBV5-1 | CASSFMGTRSSSYNSPLHF
TRBJ1-5 | TRBV6-6 | CASSWDGHSNQPQHF
TRBJ2-5 | TRBV2 | CASIGFGETQYF
TRBJ2-2 | TRBV7-9 | CASSPRVAHPNTGELFF
TRBJ1-3 | TRBV18 | CASSPRGASGNTIYF
TRBJ2-2 | TRBV19 | CAVQGIYTGELFF
TRBJ1-2 | TRBV5-6 | CASSFFDPNYGYTF
TRBJ2-4 | TRBV4-1 | CASSSIDGQWNIQYF
TRBJ1-2 | TRBV7-2 | CASSPTTGYYGYTF
TRBJ2-1 | TRBV13 | CASSIPSGAGGRHEQFF
TRBJ1-5 | TRBV28 | CASSSPSVGNQPQHF
TRBJ2-7 | TRBV28 | CASRLLAGGAQYF
TRBJ1-6 | TRBV6-5 | CASRQGQSNSPLHF
TRBJ2-3 | TRBV19 | CASSPGGLATPDTQYF
TRBJ1-6 | TRBV5-1 | CASSLAVNETVGYSPLHF
TRBJ2-5 | TRBV30 | CACDTFQETQYF
TRBJ2-7 | TRBV5-4 | CASSLENTRYEQYF
TRBJ2-7 | TRBV5-1 | CASSLGDKSYEQYF
TRBJ2-7 | TRBV6-5 | CASSYSEGALTYEQYF
TRBJ1-2 | TRBV5-1 | CASSLRQGLKGYTF
TRBJ1-2 | TRBV2 | CASSEGGINYGYTF
TRBJ1-5 | TRBV15 | CATSGQGLGQPQHF
TRBJ2-2 | TRBV7-2 | CASSLGVGNTGELFF
TRBJ2-3 | TRBV9 | CASSREYRSTDTQYF